This entry lists 26 T cell receptor beta chains sequenced from one sample in a study of blood T cell repertoires in COVID-19. Sequenced by immunoSEQ multiplex PCR; TCRdb stores in-frame clones only, minus some. The data contain roughly 120,000 clones, about three quarters of them seen just once; the ten biggest clones take up around 0.9%. Input material: peripheral blood. The receptors stem from a human donor with acute or convalescent COVID-19. The donor label of this sample is uncertain.

The gene calls are TRBV6-6 and TRBJ2-5; a possible D gene is TRBD2 (7 bases). Germline values: CDR1 MNHNY, CDR2 SVGAGI (reference sequence). V was trimmed by 7 bases and J by 5 bases, leaving 14 bases between them. The CDR3 sequence is 13 residues long. CDR3 sequence (DNA): TGTGCCAGCACTGGGGGGGGGCCCGAGACCCAGTACTTC. Translation: CASTGGGPETQYF.

V usage is TRBV6-5 and J usage is TRBJ1-4; 7 bases map to TRBD1. The CDR3 covers 13 residues. After removal of 10 bases from V and 5 bases from J, the junction contained 7 bases not matched to a gene. The germline gives CDR1 MNHEY, CDR2 SVGAGI. CDR3: CATQDRENEKLFF. The CDR3 region has the DNA TGTGCCACCCAAGACAGGGAAAATGAAAAACTGTTTTTT.

This chain joins TRBV9 and TRBJ2-7, with D uncertain. Trimming removed 0 bases from V and 0 bases from J, with 10 bases in between. CDR1 and CDR2 from the germline V gene are SGDLS and YYNGEE. There are 15 residues in the CDR3. The CDR3 DNA reads as TGTGCCAGCAGCGTAGGCGGCAGCGACTCCTACGAGCAGTACTTC. Translating gives CASSVGGSDSYEQYF.

The genes are TRBV7-9 and TRBJ1-1; D remains ambiguous. CDR1 is SEHNR and CDR2 is FQNEAQ in the germline V gene (reference sequence). The V end was cut by 1 base, the J end by 2 bases, with 11 bases between. CDR3 length: 15 residues. As DNA, the CDR3 is TGTGCCAGCAGCTTAGGAGGGAGCCCCAACACTGAAGCTTTCTTT. It is translated as CASSLGGSPNTEAFF.

V gene TRBV10-1 combines with J gene TRBJ1-2, with 7 bases that match TRBD1. The CDR3 contains 12 residues. Germline CDR1 WNHNN, CDR2 SYGVQD (reference sequence). The V and J ends lost 6 bases and 3 bases, in that order; junction bases with no gene match: 1. The chain's CDR3 is CASRTGYYGYTF. The CDR3 DNA follows: TGCGCCAGCAGGACAGGGTACTATGGCTACACCTTC.

J is TRBJ1-6 and V is TRBV4-1; D is unresolved. There are 15 residues in the CDR3. Deletions cut 0 bases from V and 4 bases from J, with 7 bases between. Germline-derived CDR1 and CDR2 are MGHRA and YSYEKL. DNA of the CDR3: TGCGCCAGCAGCCAAGATCTAGCTTATAATTCACCCCTCCACTTT. Its protein product is CASSQDLAYNSPLHF.

The chain employs TRBV9 and TRBJ2-1; no reliable D call. The CDR3 consists of 15 residues. Trimming left V 2 bases short and J 1 base short, with 10 bases between. Germline V gene lookup returns CDR1 SGDLS and CDR2 YYNGEE. This chain's CDR3 is CASSVRLGSYNEQFF. CDR3 DNA sequence: TGTGCCAGCAGCGTCCGACTCGGGTCCTACAATGAGCAGTTCTTC. The full variable domain, in which reference TRBV9 and TRBJ2-1 provide the parts outside the CDR3, is DSGVTQTPKHLITATGQRVTLRCSPRSGDLSVYWYQQSLDQGLQFLIQYYNGEERAKGNILERFSAQQFPDLHSELNLSSLELGDSALYFCASSVRLGSYNEQFFGPGTRLTVL.

This rearrangement joins TRBV27 to TRBJ2-7, with 11 bases aligning to TRBD2. The J segment lost 6 bases and the V segment lost 4 bases, leaving 2 bases of the junction unmatched. CDR1 is MNHEY and CDR2 is SMNVEV in the germline V gene (reference sequence). There are 13 residues in the CDR3. Written as DNA, the CDR3 is TGTGCCAGCAGTTCACTAGCGGGGGTCGAGCAGTACTTC. Its translation is CASSSLAGVEQYF.

The chain recombines TRBV28 with TRBJ1-1; D uncertain. With 7 bases removed from V and 1 base from J, the gap between germline ends came to 19 bases. The germline V gene encodes CDR1 MDHEN and CDR2 SYDVKM. The CDR3 runs to 16 residues. The CDR3 protein is CASTTPGVTSNTEAFF. Here the CDR3 DNA reads TGTGCCAGCACCACCCCCGGGGTCACATCGAACACTGAAGCTTTCTTT.

The V call is TRBV2, the J call TRBJ1-4; D gene unclear. Trimming removed 4 bases at V and 0 bases at J, with 12 bases between. This CDR3 contains 16 residues. Germline CDR1 is SNHLY and CDR2 is FYNNEI. This chain's CDR3 is CASSGQAGTTNEKLFF. For the CDR3, the DNA is TGTGCCAGCAGTGGTCAGGCCGGAACAACTAATGAAAAACTGTTTTTT.

The chain links TRBV10-3 to TRBJ1-1; D remains unclear. V was trimmed by 4 bases and J by 4 bases, leaving 7 bases between them. Germline CDR1 reads ENHRY; CDR2 reads SYGVKD. This CDR3 has 12 residues. The CDR3 DNA sequence: TGTGCCATCAGTGGAGAGGGCACTGAAGCTTTCTTT. Protein: CAISGEGTEAFF.

This chain links TRBV7-8 with TRBJ1-6; 8 bases line up with TRBD1. Germline V gene lookup returns CDR1 SGHVS and CDR2 FQNEAQ. The CDR3 has 15 amino acids. Trimming cost V 5 bases and J 7 bases; bases outside gene matches: 7. This CDR3 is CASSRSGQENSPLHF. The CDR3 DNA follows: TGTGCCAGCAGCCGTTCGGGACAGGAGAATTCACCCCTCCACTTT.

The sample holds a few counts of this clone. The CDR3 is CASSPAGGAFF. CDR3 nucleotide sequence: TGTGCCAGCAGTCCAGCGGGTGGGGCTTTCTTT. The chain uses TRBV12-3 or TRBV12-4 and TRBJ1-1; no definite D call. CDR3 length equals 11 residues. Trimming removed 5 bases at V and 11 bases at J, with 12 bases between.

The chain carries TRBV18 and TRBJ1-1, with 8 bases aligning to TRBD1. The germline CDR1 and CDR2 sequences are KGHSH and LQKENI. J lost 7 bases, V lost 6 bases, and 7 bases had no gene match. The length of the CDR3 is 13 residues. CDR3 sequence reads: CASSLDRAGEAFF. For the CDR3, the DNA is TGTGCCAGCTCCCTGGACAGGGCAGGTGAAGCTTTCTTT.

The sample holds a few counts of this clone. The V gene is TRBV5-5, the J gene TRBJ1-1; D call uncertain. Trimming stripped 2 bases from V and 8 bases from J, with 7 bases between. The CDR3 is 11 amino acids. Per germline, CDR1 SGHKS and CDR2 YYEKEE (reference sequence). CDR3 coding DNA: TGTGCCAGCAGCTTAGCGGGGGAAGCTTTCTTT. Its protein is CASSLAGEAFF.

This rearrangement joins TRBV14 to TRBJ1-1; D remains unclear. The germline gives CDR1 SGHDN, CDR2 FVKESK. Trimming stripped 1 base from V and 2 bases from J, with 8 bases between. This CDR3 region has 14 residues. CDR3 DNA sequence: TGTGCCAGCAGCCAAGTCCGGAGCAACACTGAAGCTTTCTTT. This translates into CASSQVRSNTEAFF.

This clone turned up a few times. The chain employs TRBV7-2 and TRBJ1-2; D not resolved. Germline loops: CDR1 SGHTA, CDR2 FQGNSA. This CDR3 region has 15 residues. V lost 5 bases and J 4 bases, leaving 17 bases between the germline ends. CDR3: CASSPREGLGYGYTF. As DNA, the CDR3 is TGTGCCAGCAGCCCACGGGAAGGGCTGGGCTATGGCTACACCTTC.

J is TRBJ1-5 and V is TRBV27; TRBD1 is a possible D gene (6 bases). Germline CDR1 and CDR2: MNHEY and SMNVEV (reference sequence). CDR3 length: 15 amino acids. The V and J ends lost 5 bases and 7 bases respectively, with 18 bases between them. In nucleotides, the CDR3 is TGTGCCAGCAGTCCCACCGGGACACGGAGCCAGCCCCAGCATTTT. It is translated as CASSPTGTRSQPQHF.

There are a few counts of this clone. The gene calls are TRBV2 and TRBJ2-1, with TRBD1 matching over 8 bases. Germline CDR1 is SNHLY and CDR2 is FYNNEI. The ends lost 3 bases at V and 8 bases at J; junction bases unmatched: 12. CDR3 length: 16 amino acids. CDR3 region: CASSDYSMGQADEQFF. The CDR3 bases are TGTGCCAGCAGTGACTATTCTATGGGACAGGCCGATGAGCAGTTCTTC.

The chain carries TRBV7-6 and TRBJ2-3; 9 nucleotides agree with TRBD2. The CDR3 is made up of 15 amino acids. V shed 5 bases and J 7 bases; nucleotides not matched to a gene: 10. Germline CDR1 SGHVS, CDR2 FNYEAQ. Written as DNA, the CDR3 is TGTGCCAGCAGCCCTGGGGGAGCGGGGGGAAATACGCAGTATTTT. Translated: CASSPGGAGGNTQYF.

This sequence joins TRBV11-2 and TRBJ2-5; tentatively, D is TRBD2 (5 bases). The germline V gene encodes CDR1 SGHAT and CDR2 FQNNGV. This CDR3 comprises 15 residues. V was clipped by 1 base and J by 5 bases, with 14 bases between them. The CDR3 sequence: CASSLGAHSDETQYF. The CDR3 nucleotides read TGTGCCAGCAGCTTAGGAGCTCATAGCGATGAGACCCAGTACTTC. Full variable domain (missing parts from reference TRBV11-2 and TRBJ2-5): EAGVAQSPRYKIIEKRQSVAFWCNPISGHATLYWYQQILGQGPKLLIQFQNNGVVDDSQLPKDRFSAERLKGVDSTLKIQPAKLEDSAVYLCASSLGAHSDETQYFGPGTRLLVL.

The rearrangement joins TRBV20-1 to TRBJ2-1; 7 bases map to TRBD2. Germline CDR1 is DFQATT and CDR2 is SNEGSKA (reference sequence). V lost 5 bases, J lost 8 bases, and 3 bases stayed unmatched. This CDR3 has 11 residues. This CDR3 reads CSAPRGDEQFF. For the CDR3, the DNA is TGCAGTGCTCCCCGGGGGGATGAGCAGTTCTTC.

The chain employs TRBV5-1 and TRBJ2-1, with 10 bases identical to TRBD1. Looked up from germline, CDR1 is SGHRS and CDR2 is YFSETQ. The CDR3 runs to 15 residues. Losses at the gene ends were 4 bases for V and 6 bases for J; bases not matched to a gene: 7. The CDR3 loop reads CASSVRDRGTNEQFF. CDR3 nucleotides: TGCGCCAGCAGCGTGAGGGACAGGGGTACCAATGAGCAGTTCTTC.

The chain uses TRBV19 and TRBJ2-2, with D uncertain. V was clipped by 9 bases and J by 0 bases, with 20 bases between them. The CDR3 is 17 residues long. The germline V gene encodes CDR1 LNHDA and CDR2 SQIVND (reference sequence). This CDR3 reads CASRETLGRTNTGELFF. DNA of the CDR3: TGTGCCAGCCGCGAGACCTTGGGCAGGACGAACACCGGGGAGCTGTTTTTT.

The rearrangement joins TRBV28 to TRBJ2-2; TRBD2 agrees at 8 bases. The CDR3 is made up of 15 amino acids. CDR1 and CDR2 from the germline V gene are MDHEN and SYDVKM. With 2 bases clipped from V and 2 bases from J, the junction kept 1 base outside the gene matches. CDR3 protein: CASSLGLANTGELFF. For the CDR3, the DNA is TGTGCCAGCAGTTTAGGACTAGCCAACACCGGGGAGCTGTTTTTT.

Comment on this clone: At one of its ends the junction is not consistent with the germline gene, which may arise from a read error. The V and J genes are TRBV6-1 and TRBJ1-1; TRBD1 matches at 7 bases. CDR3 length: 12 amino acids. From germline, CDR1 is MNHNS and CDR2 SASEGT. The CDR3 DNA is TGTGCCAGCCGCAGGGGGAACGCTGAAGCTTTCTTT. Translation: CASRRGNAEAFF.